Listed below are T cell receptor beta chains from one sample, sequenced in a study of blood T cell repertoires in COVID-19. Produced via immunoSEQ multiplex PCR; TCRdb's table is partial and in-frame only. This sample has about 190,000 clones, with about 81% found just once. What was sequenced was PBMCs or T cells enriched from blood (not recorded which). The source is a woman in her thirties who had recovered from COVID-19. The CDR3 runs from the conserved cysteine through the conserved F or W. A D gene is named only where the DNA matches it firmly. The size entry is marked missing in some rows and otherwise reads once, few, many or a size class.

j_call: TRBJ2-2; clone_size: .; v_call: TRBV15; d_call: TRBD1; cdr3_nt: TGTGCCACCAGCAACCCGAGACCCGGGACAGGGATGGCCGGGGAGCTGTTTTTT; cdr3_aa: CATSNPRPGTGMAGELFF
j_call: TRBJ2-1; clone_size: .; v_call: TRBV10-3; d_call: TRBD2; cdr3_nt: TGTGCCATCAGAGGTCGGGGGGGCGGCGATGAGCAGTTCTTC; cdr3_aa: CAIRGRGGGDEQFF
j_call: TRBJ1-1; clone_size: .; v_call: TRBV19; d_call: TRBD1; cdr3_nt: TGTGCCAGTAGTACACTAAGACAGGGAGAAGCTTTCTTT; cdr3_aa: CASSTLRQGEAFF
j_call: TRBJ1-5; clone_size: .; v_call: TRBV27; d_call: .; cdr3_nt: TGTGCCAGCAGTTTAAGGCCCACCACCCCCCGACAGGTCAATCAGCCCCAGCATTTT; cdr3_aa: CASSLRPTTPRQVNQPQHF
j_call: TRBJ1-4; clone_size: once; v_call: TRBV21-1; d_call: .; cdr3_nt: TGTGCCAGCAGCAAGAGGCTGGGGCAGCCTAATGAAAAACTGTTTTTT; cdr3_aa: CASSKRLGQPNEKLFF
j_call: TRBJ1-4; clone_size: .; v_call: TRBV7-9; d_call: .; cdr3_nt: TGTGCCAGCAGCTTCGGTAGTGAAAAACTGTTTTTT; cdr3_aa: CASSFGSEKLFF
j_call: TRBJ2-1; clone_size: .; v_call: TRBV24-1; d_call: .; cdr3_nt: TGTGCCACCAGTGATTCACACACCGGGGGTCTCGAGCAGTTCTTC; cdr3_aa: CATSDSHTGGLEQFF
j_call: TRBJ1-1; clone_size: once; v_call: TRBV5-1; d_call: .; cdr3_nt: TGCGCCAGCAGCTTGGCACAGGCCTCCACTGAAGCTTTCTTT; cdr3_aa: CASSLAQASTEAFF
j_call: TRBJ2-5; clone_size: .; v_call: TRBV18; d_call: TRBD2; cdr3_nt: TGTGCCAGCTCACCAAACCTAGCGGAAGAGACCCAGTACTTC; cdr3_aa: CASSPNLAEETQYF
j_call: TRBJ2-3; clone_size: .; v_call: TRBV7-3; d_call: .; cdr3_nt: TGTGCCAGCAGCGTCACAGGAACGGATACGCAGTATTTT; cdr3_aa: CASSVTGTDTQYF
j_call: TRBJ1-1; clone_size: .; v_call: TRBV28; d_call: .; cdr3_nt: TGTGCCAGCAGTTTGCGGAGAATTGAAGCTTTCTTT; cdr3_aa: CASSLRRIEAFF
j_call: TRBJ2-6; clone_size: once; v_call: TRBV5-4; d_call: TRBD1; cdr3_nt: TGTGCCAGCAGCCACCCTGCCGGGACAGGGCGACTAGGGGCCAACGTCCTGACTTTC; cdr3_aa: CASSHPAGTGRLGANVLTF
j_call: TRBJ2-5; clone_size: .; v_call: TRBV9; d_call: .; cdr3_nt: TGTGCCAGCAGCGTAGTCGGTGCTAGCGCGGAGACCCAGTACTTC; cdr3_aa: CASSVVGASAETQYF
j_call: TRBJ2-5; clone_size: .; v_call: TRBV7-8; d_call: TRBD2; cdr3_nt: TGTGCCACCAGCTTCCGGGCTAGCGGGGGGGCGGACCAAGAGACCCAGTACTTC; cdr3_aa: CATSFRASGGADQETQYF
j_call: TRBJ1-1; clone_size: .; v_call: TRBV15; d_call: TRBD1; cdr3_nt: TGTGCCACCAGCGAGCAAACAGGGGGCACTGAAGCTTTCTTT; cdr3_aa: CATSEQTGGTEAFF
j_call: TRBJ1-5; clone_size: .; v_call: TRBV19; d_call: TRBD1; cdr3_nt: TGTGCCAGTAGTATAGGAACAGGGGGTCAGCCCCAGCATTTT; cdr3_aa: CASSIGTGGQPQHF
j_call: TRBJ1-2; clone_size: .; v_call: TRBV28; d_call: .; cdr3_nt: TGTGCCAGCAGTTTACGGACAGACCTTGTAATCTATGGCTACACCTTC; cdr3_aa: CASSLRTDLVIYGYTF
j_call: TRBJ1-5; clone_size: .; v_call: TRBV4-2; d_call: TRBD1; cdr3_nt: TGTGCCAGCAGCCAGGAACAGGGGGCTTGGCAGCCCCAGCATTTT; cdr3_aa: CASSQEQGAWQPQHF
j_call: TRBJ2-1; clone_size: .; v_call: TRBV6-1; d_call: TRBD2; cdr3_nt: TGTGCCAGCAGCGAAAGACGTAGCGGGAGGGCCCGCAATGAGCAGTTCTTC; cdr3_aa: CASSERRSGRARNEQFF
j_call: TRBJ1-5; clone_size: .; v_call: TRBV5-4; d_call: TRBD1; cdr3_nt: TGTGCCACGCAAGACAGGGGCGGTCAGCCCCAGCATTTT; cdr3_aa: CATQDRGGQPQHF
j_call: TRBJ1-2; clone_size: .; v_call: TRBV28; d_call: .; cdr3_nt: TGTGCCAGCAGTATTGGGGCTCAGAACTATGGCTACACCTTC; cdr3_aa: CASSIGAQNYGYTF
j_call: TRBJ2-3; clone_size: .; v_call: TRBV28; d_call: .; cdr3_nt: TGTGCCAGCAGTCTAGTGAGCACAGATACGCAGTATTTT; cdr3_aa: CASSLVSTDTQYF
j_call: TRBJ2-3; clone_size: .; v_call: TRBV5-4; d_call: TRBD1; cdr3_nt: TGTGCCAGCAGGACAGGGAGCACAGATACGCAGTATTTT; cdr3_aa: CASRTGSTDTQYF
j_call: TRBJ2-3; clone_size: .; v_call: TRBV11-3; d_call: TRBD2; cdr3_nt: TGTGCCAGCAGCTTAGGGCGGGAGCCAGATACGCAGTATTTT; cdr3_aa: CASSLGREPDTQYF
j_call: TRBJ1-4; clone_size: .; v_call: TRBV7-2; d_call: .; cdr3_nt: TGTGCCAGCAGCTCCTATTCCCTTGCGTCCCCTCTAAAACTGTTTTTT; cdr3_aa: CASSSYSLASPLKLFF
j_call: TRBJ1-2; clone_size: .; v_call: TRBV5-1; d_call: .; cdr3_nt: TGCGCCAGCAGCTTGGATTCGGGGGATGGCTACACCTTC; cdr3_aa: CASSLDSGDGYTF
j_call: TRBJ1-5; clone_size: .; v_call: TRBV6-2/TRBV6-3; d_call: TRBD1; cdr3_nt: TGTGCCAGCAGTTACTCGAGGCAGGGGGCTGGCGGCAATCAGCCCCAGCATTTT; cdr3_aa: CASSYSRQGAGGNQPQHF
j_call: TRBJ1-2; clone_size: once; v_call: TRBV28; d_call: .; cdr3_nt: TGTGCCAGCAGCAACAGCGGGGTTGGAGGGTATGGCTACACCTTC; cdr3_aa: CASSNSGVGGYGYTF
j_call: TRBJ1-2; clone_size: .; v_call: TRBV19; d_call: .; cdr3_nt: TGTGCCAGTAGTATAGGACAGTTTTCCTATGGCTACACCTTC; cdr3_aa: CASSIGQFSYGYTF
j_call: TRBJ2-1; clone_size: .; v_call: TRBV4-2; d_call: TRBD2; cdr3_nt: TGTGCCAGCAGCAACATGGGACTAGTGGCGCACAATGAGCAGTTCTTC; cdr3_aa: CASSNMGLVAHNEQFF
j_call: TRBJ1-1; clone_size: .; v_call: TRBV5-4; d_call: .; cdr3_nt: TGTGCCAGCAGCTTGGACAGGGTTAACACTGAAGCTTTCTTT; cdr3_aa: CASSLDRVNTEAFF
j_call: TRBJ1-1; clone_size: .; v_call: TRBV11-1; d_call: .; cdr3_nt: TGTGCCAGCAGCTTGGCAGGGCGCACTGAAGCTTTCTTT; cdr3_aa: CASSLAGRTEAFF
j_call: TRBJ2-3; clone_size: .; v_call: TRBV6-5; d_call: TRBD1; cdr3_nt: TGTGCCAGCAGCGCCGGGACAGGGGGCCTTGATACGCAGTATTTT; cdr3_aa: CASSAGTGGLDTQYF